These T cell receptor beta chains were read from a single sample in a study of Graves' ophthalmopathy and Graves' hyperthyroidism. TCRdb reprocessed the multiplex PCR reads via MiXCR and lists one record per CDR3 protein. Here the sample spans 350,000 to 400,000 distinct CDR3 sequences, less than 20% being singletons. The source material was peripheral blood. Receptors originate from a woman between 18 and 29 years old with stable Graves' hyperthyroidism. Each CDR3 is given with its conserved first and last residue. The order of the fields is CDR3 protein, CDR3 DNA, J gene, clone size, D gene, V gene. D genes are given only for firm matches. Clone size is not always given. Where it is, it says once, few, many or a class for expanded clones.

CSARDPGGGDIQYF	TGCAGTGCTAGAGATCCCGGAGGTGGGGACATTCAGTACTTC	TRBJ2-4	many	NA	TRBV20-1
CASATGGVYEQCF	TGTGCCAGCGCAACTGGGGGGGTCTACGAGCAGTGCTTC	TRBJ2-7	NA	TRBD2	TRBV27
CASSESKVRHTEAFF	TGCGCCAGCAGTGAGTCGAAGGTGAGGCACACTGAAGCTTTCTTT	TRBJ1-1	many	NA	TRBV10-1
CASSFTVNTEAFF	TGTGCCAGCAGCTTTACAGTGAACACTGAAGCTTTCTTT	TRBJ1-1	many	NA	TRBV5-1
CASSTTESGQGYLWETQYF	TGTGCCAGCAGCACCACGGAGTCCGGACAGGGCTACCTCTGGGAGACCCAGTACTTC	TRBJ2-5	many	TRBD1	TRBV27
CASSLSGGPTEAFF	TGTGCCAGCAGCTTAAGTGGGGGTCCCACTGAAGCTTTCTTT	TRBJ1-1	many	NA	TRBV7-3
CASTPPGGNTIYF	TGTGCCAGCACTCCCCCGGGGGGAAACACCATATATTTT	TRBJ1-3	many	NA	TRBV4-2
CASSARDRPNHSNQPQHF	TGTGCCAGTAGTGCAAGGGACAGGCCGAATCATAGCAATCAGCCCCAGCATTTT	TRBJ1-5	few	TRBD1	TRBV19
CASSFPPSGAPGETQDF	TGTGCCAGCAGCTTCCCCCCTTCCGGGGCCCCAGGGGAGACCCAGGACTTC	TRBJ2-5	NA	NA	TRBV11-2
CASSPRVTETQYF	TGTGCCAGCAGCCCCCGGGTCACAGAGACCCAGTACTTC	TRBJ2-5	many	NA	TRBV3-1
CSVDFIVEDLGYTF	TGCAGCGTGGACTTTATTGTGGAGGACCTCGGCTACACCTTC	TRBJ1-2	many	NA	TRBV29-1
CVSSLTRGDQPQHF	TGTGTCAGCAGTTTAACCCGGGGGGATCAGCCCCAGCATTTT	TRBJ1-5	few	NA	TRBV27
CASSSIGRAGNTIYF	TGTGCCAGCAGCTCGATCGGACGAGCTGGAAACACCATATATTTT	TRBJ1-3	many	NA	TRBV11-2
CASSPLPSYEQYF	TGTGCCAGCTCACCACTCCCCTCCTACGAGCAGTACTTC	TRBJ2-7	NA	NA	TRBV18
CASSVGSQLPYEQYF	TGTGCCAGCAGTGTGGGCTCGCAGTTACCTTACGAGCAGTACTTC	TRBJ2-7	many	NA	TRBV6-1
CATSDLGTIDSTDTQYF	TGTGCCACCAGTGATTTGGGGACTATAGATAGCACAGATACGCAGTATTTT	TRBJ2-3	few	TRBD2	TRBV24-1
CASGPGTVGDTIYF	TGTGCTAGTGGCCCCGGGACAGTCGGCGACACCATATATTTT	TRBJ1-3	many	TRBD1	TRBV12-5
CASTLTGRGTEAFF	TGTGCCAGCACGCTAACAGGGAGGGGCACTGAAGCTTTCTTT	TRBJ1-1	many	NA	TRBV11-1
CSAQGGFDTGELFF	TGCAGCGCTCAAGGGGGATTCGACACCGGGGAGCTGTTTTTT	TRBJ2-2	many	NA	TRBV29-1
CASSYLGTQYF	TGTGCCAGCAGTTACTTAGGGACCCAGTACTTC	TRBJ2-5	many	NA	TRBV6-6
CASSRLGQVVGAPQHF	TGTGCCAGCAGTAGATTGGGACAGGTGGTCGGTGCGCCCCAGCATTTT	TRBJ1-5	many	TRBD1	TRBV6-2/TRBV6-3
CASSPRQGLGEQYF	TGTGCCAGCAGCCCCAGACAGGGGCTGGGCGAGCAGTACTTC	TRBJ2-7	NA	TRBD1	TRBV5-4
CASSQGGTNTLHF	TGCGCCAGCAGCCAAGGAGGGACCAACACCCTCCACTTT	TRBJ1-6	many	NA	TRBV4-1
CSVAGGAFPTEAFF	TGCAGCGTTGCAGGGGGCGCGTTCCCCACTGAAGCTTTCTTT	TRBJ1-1	many	TRBD1	TRBV29-1
CSARDFDRDIFYVGTEAFF	TGCAGTGCTAGAGACTTCGACCGGGACATATTTTATGTGGGGACTGAAGCTTTCTTT	TRBJ1-1	many	NA	TRBV20-1
CASSPLKGAKANTEAFF	TGTGCCAGCAGCCCCCTCAAGGGGGCGAAAGCAAACACTGAAGCTTTCTTT	TRBJ1-1	NA	TRBD1	TRBV11-2
CASSYDSISGNTIYF	TGTGCCAGCAGTTACGACAGCATCTCTGGAAACACCATATATTTT	TRBJ1-3	many	NA	TRBV6-5
CASSYSGRDEQYF	TGTGCCAGCAGTTACTCGGGCAGGGACGAGCAGTACTTC	TRBJ2-7	many	NA	TRBV6-2/TRBV6-3
CASKDYGYTF	TGTGCCAGTAAAGACTATGGCTACACCTTC	TRBJ1-2	many	NA	TRBV19
CASSVGGGDTQYF	TGTGCCAGCAGCGTAGGAGGTGGGGATACGCAGTATTTT	TRBJ2-3	many	NA	TRBV9
CASRISGGAVKTQYF	TGTGCCAGCAGGATAAGCGGGGGGGCGGTAAAGACCCAGTACTTC	TRBJ2-5	few	TRBD2	TRBV12-3/TRBV12-4
CAITEDREILDAEAFF	TGTGCCATCACCGAAGACAGGGAGATTTTAGACGCTGAAGCTTTCTTT	TRBJ1-1	many	TRBD1	TRBV10-3
CASSINTRDPNSGYTF	TGTGCCAGTAGTATTAACACAAGGGACCCCAATAGCGGCTACACCTTC	TRBJ1-2	many	NA	TRBV19
CASSFWGSGGRFSSYEQYF	TGTGCCAGCAGCTTTTGGGGTAGCGGGGGACGATTCAGCTCCTACGAGCAGTACTTC	TRBJ2-7	NA	TRBD2	TRBV11-1
CASRADLSPLHF	TGTGCCAGCAGGGCAGACCTTTCACCCCTCCACTTT	TRBJ1-6	many	NA	TRBV2
CSVFSGGAFF	TGCAGCGTTTTTTCGGGCGGCGCTTTCTTT	TRBJ1-1	few	NA	TRBV29-1
CASRPGPYGYTF	TGTGCCAGCAGACCGGGACCCTATGGCTACACCTTC	TRBJ1-2	NA	NA	TRBV2
CASSLVAGLQVEQYF	TGCGCCAGCAGCTTGGTGGCAGGGTTGCAGGTTGAGCAGTACTTC	TRBJ2-7	few	NA	TRBV5-1
CASSYLSTGRNNQPQHF	TGTGCCAGCAGTTACCTGAGTACAGGGAGGAACAATCAGCCCCAGCATTTT	TRBJ1-5	many	NA	TRBV6-5
CASSPWDRANTEAFF	TGTGCCAGCAGCCCCTGGGACAGAGCGAACACTGAAGCTTTCTTT	TRBJ1-1	many	TRBD1	TRBV3-1
CASSPIQGAPGYTF	TGTGCCAGCAGCCCAATACAGGGGGCGCCGGGCTACACCTTC	TRBJ1-2	many	TRBD1	TRBV11-2
CASRGTNTLSNQPQHF	TGTGCCAGTAGAGGTACAAACACTTTATCGAATCAGCCCCAGCATTTT	TRBJ1-5	many	NA	TRBV19
CASSLEVSPDREQCF	TGTGCCAGCAGCTTAGAAGTCAGTCCGGATCGCGAGCAGTGCTTC	TRBJ2-7	NA	NA	TRBV7-9
CASSSGLAGPKNTGELFF	TGCGCCAGCAGCTCGGGACTAGCGGGGCCGAAGAACACCGGGGAGCTGTTTTTT	TRBJ2-2	many	TRBD2	TRBV5-1
CASSSRRGKPRFYGYTF	TGTGCCAGCAGCTCCCGCCGCGGTAAACCCCGATTCTATGGCTACACCTTC	TRBJ1-2	NA	NA	TRBV12-3/TRBV12-4
CSARDGLGANVLTF	TGCAGTGCTAGAGATGGTTTGGGGGCCAACGTCCTGACTTTC	TRBJ2-6	many	NA	TRBV20-1
CASSRNTGSSSYEQYF	TGTGCCAGCAGCCGTAATACAGGGTCTAGCTCCTACGAGCAGTACTTC	TRBJ2-7	NA	NA	TRBV11-1
CASSFGGLGPLHF	TGTGCCAGCAGTTTCGGGGGGTTGGGGCCCCTCCACTTT	TRBJ1-6	many	NA	TRBV12-3/TRBV12-4
CASSYGTTYGYTF	TGTGCCAGCAGTTACGGGACAACGTATGGCTACACCTTC	TRBJ1-2	once	NA	TRBV6-5
CASTPTGDRFYGYTF	TGTGCCAGCACCCCGACTGGGGACAGATTCTATGGCTACACCTTC	TRBJ1-2	NA	TRBD1	TRBV5-5
CASSLGRGLGNQPQHF	TGTGCCAGCAGCTTAGGTAGGGGACTTGGGAATCAGCCCCAGCATTTT	TRBJ1-5	NA	NA	TRBV7-8
CASSLNQKETQYF	TGTGCCAGCAGTTTAAACCAGAAAGAGACCCAGTACTTC	TRBJ2-5	few	NA	TRBV12-3/TRBV12-4
CASSHMDERGIYEQYF	TGTGCCAGCAGCCATATGGACGAGCGGGGGATCTACGAGCAGTACTTC	TRBJ2-7	NA	TRBD2	TRBV11-1
CASSLIQGLNYGYTF	TGTGCCAGCAGTTTAATACAGGGACTTAACTATGGCTACACCTTC	TRBJ1-2	many	NA	TRBV12-3/TRBV12-4
CASSPWGGLVTGELFF	TGTGCCAGCAGCCCCTGGGGGGGACTAGTGACCGGGGAGCTGTTTTTT	TRBJ2-2	few	TRBD2	TRBV27